These T cell receptor beta chains were read from a single sample in a study of blood T cell repertoires in COVID-19. Only in-frame clones appear in the TCRdb table, and some are missing; sequencing was by immunoSEQ multiplex PCR. The sample records approximately 260,000 clones, 70% to 85% being singletons. The sample was peripheral blood. The receptors were gathered from a woman older than 75 with active or convalescent COVID-19. Each CDR3 is given with its conserved first and last residue. A D gene is named only where the DNA matches it firmly. The size field is filled for only some rows; it gives once, few, many or a size class.

J gene,CDR3 length,clone size,V gene,D gene,CDR3 DNA,CDR3 protein
TRBJ2-7,14,NA,TRBV6-1,NA,TGTGCCAGCAGTGAGGAGGGAAGGATCTACGAGCAGTACTTC,CASSEEGRIYEQYF
TRBJ1-6,16,NA,TRBV4-1,TRBD1,TGCGCCAGCAGCACCCGAGCCCGGACAGGGAATTCACCCCTCCACTTT,CASSTRARTGNSPLHF
TRBJ1-2,14,NA,TRBV6-5,NA,TGTGCCAGCAGTCCCCCAGGGCAAGTTCATGGCTACACCTTC,CASSPPGQVHGYTF
TRBJ2-3,18,NA,TRBV1,NA,TGCACCAGCAGCCAAGATAGCCTAGCGGGGGGGCCTGGAGATACGCAGTATTTT,CTSSQDSLAGGPGDTQYF
TRBJ2-5,17,NA,TRBV19,TRBD2,TGTGCCAGTAGTGCTCGGACTAGCGCCACGATTCACGAGACCCAGTACTTC,CASSARTSATIHETQYF
TRBJ2-1,14,NA,TRBV9,TRBD2,TGTGCCAGCAGGTACGGACTAGCGGGAGATGCCCCGTTCTTC,CASRYGLAGDAPFF
TRBJ1-1,13,NA,TRBV12-3/TRBV12-4,NA,TGTGCCAGCAACCAGGCCCCAGGCACTGAAGCTTTCTTT,CASNQAPGTEAFF
TRBJ2-7,14,few,TRBV28,TRBD1,TGTGCCAGCATGCTCACAGGGGGCTCCTACGAGCAGTACTTC,CASMLTGGSYEQYF
TRBJ1-3,14,NA,TRBV28,NA,TGTGCCAGCAGTTTTACGGGCTCTGGAAACACCATATATTTT,CASSFTGSGNTIYF
TRBJ2-1,15,NA,TRBV5-1,TRBD1,TGCGCCAGCAGCTTGGTGGGCGACAGGGCGAATGAGCAGTTCTTC,CASSLVGDRANEQFF
TRBJ1-2,15,NA,TRBV28,NA,TGTGCCAGCAGTTTCCTGACGGGGACAAGGAGTATCTACACCTTC,CASSFLTGTRSIYTF
TRBJ1-1,13,NA,TRBV10-3,NA,TGTGCCATCAGGACAGAGCTGAACACTGAAGCTTTCTTT,CAIRTELNTEAFF
TRBJ1-2,14,medium-sized,TRBV9,NA,TGTGCCAGCAGCGGAGGTGATTTCCTCTATGGCTACACCTTC,CASSGGDFLYGYTF
TRBJ1-1,14,NA,TRBV7-6,TRBD1,TGTGCCAGCAGCTCCCAGGGGGGAAACACTGAAGCTTTCTTT,CASSSQGGNTEAFF
TRBJ1-3,16,NA,TRBV5-4,NA,TGTGCCAGCAGCCCTGATTTAGGGGTAAATGGAAACACCATATATTTT,CASSPDLGVNGNTIYF
TRBJ1-1,16,NA,TRBV19,TRBD1,TGTGCCAGCCGGGACAGGGGGACGAGGGGGAACACTGAAGCTTTCTTT,CASRDRGTRGNTEAFF
TRBJ2-7,16,NA,TRBV5-1,TRBD1,TGCGCCAGCAGCCCAGGGACAGGGGGCGCTTTTGGCGAGCAGTACTTC,CASSPGTGGAFGEQYF
TRBJ2-7,14,NA,TRBV5-1,NA,TGCGCCAGCAGCCTACAGACAGGGACTCACGAGCAGTACTTC,CASSLQTGTHEQYF
TRBJ1-6,15,NA,TRBV11-2,TRBD1,TGTGCCAGCAGCTTCGAGACAGGGGCGAATTCACCCCTCCACTTT,CASSFETGANSPLHF
TRBJ2-5,16,NA,TRBV7-8,NA,TGTGCCAGCAGCTTAGGTGGGGGCCCGTACCAAGAGACCCAGTACTTC,CASSLGGGPYQETQYF
TRBJ1-6,14,NA,TRBV6-2/TRBV6-3,NA,TGTGCCAGCAGTTATCCCCCCCCAGAACCGGGACACCTTTTT,CASSYPPPEPGHLF
TRBJ2-7,13,NA,TRBV10-3,NA,TGTGCCATCAGTGAACAAGGGGACTACGAGCAGTACTTC,CAISEQGDYEQYF
TRBJ2-2,17,few,TRBV7-9,TRBD2,TGTGCCAGCAGCTTCTCCGCTATGGCGGGAGGGCCCGGGGAGCTGTTTTTT,CASSFSAMAGGPGELFF
TRBJ2-2,19,NA,TRBV24-1,TRBD2,TGTGCCACCAGTGATTTGCGGGTTAGCGGGGGAACGAACACCGGGGAGCTGTTTTTT,CATSDLRVSGGTNTGELFF
TRBJ2-5,12,NA,TRBV2,NA,TGTGCCAGCACCCGAACAGAAGAGACCCAGTACTTC,CASTRTEETQYF
TRBJ2-7,16,few,TRBV7-9,TRBD1,TGTGCCAGCAGTTCCCCCTGGGGCAGGGGGTCCTACGAGCAGTACTTC,CASSSPWGRGSYEQYF
TRBJ1-2,14,NA,TRBV28,TRBD1,TGTGCCAGCAGGGAGACAGGGGACCACTATGGCTACACCTTC,CASRETGDHYGYTF
TRBJ2-1,20,NA,TRBV21-1,NA,TGTGCCAGCAGCACCGTTGTGGCGGGGGGACCGATTAGCTCCTACAATGAGCAGTTCTTC,CASSTVVAGGPISSYNEQFF
TRBJ1-6,15,few,TRBV9,NA,TGTGCCAGCAGCGTAGGAGGGGAGGGTAATTCACCCCTCCACTTT,CASSVGGEGNSPLHF
TRBJ2-7,13,NA,TRBV3-1/TRBV3-2,TRBD1,TGTGCCAGCAGTCGGGGACAGCCCTACGAGCAGTACTTC,CASSRGQPYEQYF
TRBJ1-1,14,NA,TRBV5-1,NA,TGCGCCAGCAGCCAGGACAGATTGAACACTGAAGCTTTCTTT,CASSQDRLNTEAFF
TRBJ1-2,12,few,TRBV12-5,NA,TGTGCTAGTGGTCTACCGGGACTTGGCTACACCTTC,CASGLPGLGYTF
TRBJ2-1,15,NA,TRBV29-1,NA,TGCAGCGTCGGCTGGGGCGGGGACTCCTACAATGAGCAGTTCTTC,CSVGWGGDSYNEQFF
TRBJ1-1,14,NA,TRBV5-1,NA,TGCGCCAGCAGCTTAAGACAGTCGAACACTGAAGCTTTCTTT,CASSLRQSNTEAFF
TRBJ1-6,15,NA,TRBV28,NA,TGTGCCAGCAGTTTCCCAAGCGGGTCTAATTCACCCCTCCACTTT,CASSFPSGSNSPLHF
TRBJ2-5,16,once,TRBV5-1,NA,TGCGCCAGCAGCTTGGCCGGGGTCGCGGCCCAAGAGACCCAGTACTTC,CASSLAGVAAQETQYF
TRBJ1-4,15,NA,TRBV10-3,NA,TGTGCCATCAGTGAGTCGGCAGCAACTAATGAAAAACTGTTTTTT,CAISESAATNEKLFF
TRBJ2-5,13,NA,TRBV10-3,NA,TGTGCCGCCTCAACAGGGAACCGGGAGACCCAGTACTTC,CAASTGNRETQYF
TRBJ2-3,16,NA,TRBV9,NA,TGTGCCAGCAGCGTAGCTTTGGCACCCCCCACAGATACGCAGTATTTT,CASSVALAPPTDTQYF
TRBJ2-5,18,NA,TRBV5-1,TRBD2,TGCGCCAGCAGCTTAAGGACTAGCGGGGGAGGGTACCAAGAGACCCAGTACTTC,CASSLRTSGGGYQETQYF
TRBJ1-2,14,NA,TRBV4-1,TRBD1,TGCGCCAGCAGCGCCGGGACAGCTCTCTATGGCTACACCTTC,CASSAGTALYGYTF
TRBJ2-3,16,NA,TRBV2,TRBD2,TGTGCCAGCACTGTAGCGGGAGGATTTAGCACAGATACGCAGTATTTT,CASTVAGGFSTDTQYF
TRBJ1-3,14,NA,TRBV14,NA,TGTGCCAGCAGCCCCCGTCTCTCTGGAAACACCATATATTTT,CASSPRLSGNTIYF
TRBJ1-6,16,NA,TRBV5-4,NA,TGTGCCAGCAGCCTGGGTACGGACAGATCTAATTCACCCCTCCACTTT,CASSLGTDRSNSPLHF
TRBJ1-1,13,NA,TRBV24-1,NA,TGTGCCACTCGACGGCCCGGGGACACTGAAGCTTTCTTT,CATRRPGDTEAFF
TRBJ1-4,15,once,TRBV5-4,TRBD1,TGTGCCAGCAGCTTGGCCGGGACAGAGGGTGAAAAACTGTTTTTT,CASSLAGTEGEKLFF
TRBJ1-1,13,NA,TRBV6-2/TRBV6-3,NA,TGTGCCAGCAGCCCCAGGGGTCACACTGAAGCTTTCTTT,CASSPRGHTEAFF